The sequence of this TCR beta chain was determined in a study of siplizumab effects on memory and regulatory T cells. Notes on the study in general: Naive T cells were seen as more diverse than memory cells and as major alloresponse contributors. Siplizumab significantly brought down the alloreactive sequences that trace back to unstimulated CD4+ memory cells.

Germline assignment: CDR1 SGHTA and CDR2 FQGNSA. CDR3 length: 16 residues. V was pared by 2 bases and J by 2 bases, with 13 bases between. A remark on this clone: The target antigen is unknown.

Each sample yielded about 9.2 x 10^4 assayed TCR templates. Method: immunoSEQ multiplex PCR; TCRdb's copy keeps in-frame clones and lacks some. The sample comprises approximately 82,000 clones, approximately 86% of which are singletons, and approximately 1.5% rests with the top ten. V usage is TRBV7-2 and J usage is TRBJ2-4; perhaps TRBD1 as D (6 bases). This TCR came from a human donor in good health. The sequenced material came from Tregs sorted from blood. The CDR3 reads CASSLRYRETKNIQYF. CDR3 coding DNA: TGTGCCAGCAGCTTAAGGTACAGGGAGACCAAAAACATTCAGTACTTC.